The present T cell receptor (beta chain) was sequenced within a study of cytomegalovirus exposure and HLA in healthy donors. V was shortened by 0 bases and J by 2 bases, with 7 bases between the two germline ends. The CDR3 loop spans 14 amino acids. CDR1 SGHRS and CDR2 YFSETQ come from the germline V gene. PCR amplification relied on 60 Vbeta primers (plus 13 Jbeta primers). TCRdb keeps only in-frame clones here, not all; method: immunoSEQ multiplex PCR. The table shows about 160,000 clones, with more than 65% occurring only once. In this sample, this clone turned up a few times. The antigen remains undetermined. The study, taken as a whole, reports: In an earlier analysis, productive rearrangement rates for most beta V segments clustered near 90% or 30%.

The gene calls are TRBV5-1 and TRBJ2-3, with D uncertain. The sequencing input was PBMCs. This sequence originates from a woman between 45 and 60 years old in good health and CMV-seronegative. The CDR3 DNA is TGCGCCAGCAGCTTGGTGGCCCTCACAGATACGCAGTATTTT. Translation gives CASSLVALTDTQYF.